This T cell receptor (beta chain) was identified during a study of shared clonotypes between healthy human individuals. Broader study findings: Roughly 5% of naive CD4 clonotypes were shared across several donors.

With 5 bases removed from V and 9 bases from J, the gap between germline ends came to 17 bases. The CDR3 consists of 14 residues. Germline CDR1 is SEHNR and CDR2 is FQNEAQ (reference sequence). Regarding this clone: Its antigen is not identified.

Investigators spread the genomic DNA of each subset evenly over several immunoSEQ plates. Sequencing used immunoSEQ multiplex PCR; TCRdb keeps in-frame clones, though not all of them. Of some 1,100,000 clones listed, approximately 80% are singletons. This sequence originates from a young man in good health. Some clones in this sample may be carry-over from other donors' samples. This chain uses TRBV7-9 with TRBJ2-1; tentative D call: TRBD1 (7 bases). Sequences were obtained from memory CD4+ T cells from PBMCs. Subset noted: CD45RA-negative fraction. The CDR3, as DNA: TGTGCCAGCAGCAGAGGGACAGAGGGGGGTGAGCAGTTCTTC. Translating gives CASSRGTEGGEQFF.